The entry below describes one T cell receptor (beta chain). There is no known antigen for this receptor. No quality values exist for individual bases; no much larger clone is one base distant. The CDR3 starts with the cysteine, ends with the phenylalanine, and has 13 residues. Kept here is only the CDR3 DNA, which spans 39 bases and is read in frame from base 1. In the germline V gene (reference sequence), CDR1 corresponds to SGHNT and CDR2 to YYREEE. V drops 9 bases and J drops 2 bases, leaving 14 bases in between. The cohort consisted of more than 650 healthy bone marrow donors. Cohort members were all nominally healthy when sampled, although unrecorded immune exposures were likely present. The donor was CMV seronegative and belonged to the group of approximately 320 seronegative cohort members. A peripheral blood sample was provided by each donor, and peripheral blood mononuclear cells were used for TCR beta sequencing. The Qiagen DNeasy Blood Extraction Kit was used to extract genomic DNA from the blood cell samples.

These data are taken from a study of cytomegalovirus exposure and HLA in healthy donors (dated by TCRdb to about 2017). Study-level background: In an earlier analysis of under 750 of the donors, 276 Gb of sequence data and roughly 100 million unique TCR beta sequences from roughly 190 million T cells were reported. Donor age, sex, ethnicity and CMV serostatus were compiled together with the repertoire data. Along with the approximately 670-subject first cohort, a separate validation cohort of roughly 110 different subjects was used. Genome-wide SNP genotypes for about 65% of the 666 donors were used in a later genetic analysis, which treated that subset as a discovery cohort. HLA typing covered class I and class II loci at four-digit resolution. Across some 400 genotyped donors of the cohort, an average of approximately 240,000 unique TCR beta nucleotide sequences per donor were sequenced, and 15% to 20% of those sequences were non-productive. An earlier analysis of 587 of the donors used high-throughput TCR beta sequencing to judge whether each TCR beta V gene segment behaved as functional or pseudogenic. Of the 398 genotyped donors, less than 85% were placed in the genetic ancestry cluster associated with self-reported Caucasian donors. A later analysis re-examined previously published TCR beta repertoires from more than 600 donors and added high-resolution HLA genotyping to investigate patterns of TCR occurrence. About 280 gigabases of sequencing data and approximately 85 million unique TCR sequences were included in an early release covering 550 to 800 HLA-typed donors. A few DR-DQ haplotypes were treated as single units for association and clustering because of strong linkage in the cohort. Typing coverage differed by locus: A, B, C, DRB1 and DQB1 were typed in roughly 620-640 donors, DQA1 in about 510, DPA1 in 600 to 610, and DPB1 in 450 to 490. All discovery cohort repertoires had been generated on a single sequencing platform. Rather than using new phenotypic data, the later analysis identified candidate immune exposures from TCR beta sequences and from how often those sequences occurred across donors. The T cell repertoires of 666 subjects were profiled by immunosequencing and related to cytomegalovirus serostatus. The aim of the study was to test whether cataloging public T cell receptors could identify signatures of past pathogen exposure. High-throughput TCR immunosequencing, statistical association of individual TCRs with disease status, and machine learning were combined to predict cytomegalovirus infection status. The research as a whole found: A cluster of highly shared sequence variants was judged likely to represent a technical artifact of the sequencing pipeline. A total of fewer than 200 TCR beta chains were listed by the study as associated with cytomegalovirus. In vitro tests confirmed that three of the cytomegalovirus-associated TCR beta chains recognize cytomegalovirus antigens. Most TCR sequences were observed very rarely across donors, whereas some public TCRs were present in many individuals. The earlier analysis of some 560 of the donors excluded some 16 rarely observed V segments, including chromosome 9 orphons, because counts were too low. According to a later analysis, parvovirus B19, influenza, CMV and Epstein-Barr virus appeared linked to several top co-occurrence clusters. Linkage disequilibrium might explain the correlated functional status among segregating V segments, but an unknown experimental factor could not be ruled out. At a false discovery rate of 0.05, a later analysis linked about 17,000 TCR beta sequences to specific HLA alleles. In a later analysis, HLA-associated TCR beta chains were found to be more clonally expanded and to have lower generation probabilities than equally common non-associated chains. According to a later analysis, most CMV-associated TCR beta chains appeared to be HLA-restricted, and the HLA associations seemed to be driven largely by CMV exposure. An association between a missense DCLRE1C variant and V-gene and J-gene trimming of TCR beta chains was found in a later genetic analysis and replicated in an independent cohort. A further reported finding was that TCR beta sequences accurately predicted the HLA-A and HLA-B alleles for most subjects in the first cohort. Because HLA typing was unavailable for some donors at each locus, only the typed subset was used in association tests. In an earlier analysis of 587 of the donors, most TCR beta V segments appeared in productive rearrangements about 87% or about 30% of the time, broadly matching IMGT annotations. Because the 87-base-pair reads could not distinguish some IMGT-functional V segments, including TRBV6-2 and TRBV6-3, those segments were excluded. CMV serostatus was the only immune exposure information available for the cohort. In a later analysis, TCR association rates were found to vary across HLA loci, with the most associated TCRs seen for DRB1 alleles and the fewest for HLA-C alleles. The authors suggested that the approach could potentially be generalized to other disease states and immunological phenotypes. Roughly uniform sequencing depth across donors was assumed in presence/absence analyses, although this assumption may not hold. Assigning TCR associations to individual alleles was difficult when HLA alleles, especially DR and DQ, strongly co-occurred. The classifier was reported to diagnose cytomegalovirus status with high specificity and sensitivity in both the original and validation cohorts. Only TCR beta chains were sequenced in this cohort, and the absence of alpha or paired-chain data limited detectable features. In a later genetic analysis, fewer N-insertions in productive TCRs were reported among donors in an Asian-associated ancestry cluster than the approximately 630-donor mean.

Library preparation used the immunoSEQ multiplex PCR assay. For the multiplex PCR, a mixture combining 60 forward primers for TCR Vbeta segments and 13 reverse primers for TCR Jbeta segments was used. The CDR3 region of rearranged TCR beta genes was amplified from genomic DNA with a multiplex PCR assay. The Illumina HiSeq System was used to sequence the amplified TCR beta libraries as 87-base-pair reads. Processing in the source paper ran as follows. In a later analysis, tens of millions of unique TCR beta chains were counted across the roughly 610 repertoires, and around 11 million of these chains were shared by at least two donors. Raw reads were error-corrected and collapsed into unique sequences with a nearest-neighbor algorithm that merged closely related sequences to remove PCR and sequencing errors. Alignment of CDR3 sequences to IMGT reference sequences was used to assign V, D and J gene segments. For a sequence to be retained, at least a six-nucleotide match to both a V gene segment and a J gene segment was required. Rearrangements were called productive when the CDR3 lacked stop codons and stayed in frame with V and J; all others were non-productive. CDR3 was defined according to IMGT convention as the region running from the second conserved V-encoded cysteine to the conserved J-encoded phenylalanine. In an earlier analysis of around 540 of the donors, sequences lacking an unambiguous match to a single V gene segment were excluded. An earlier analysis of about 600 of the donors called V segments functional above 56.7% productive rearrangements and segregating when the between-donor standard deviation exceeded 5%. A statistical classification framework was built for diagnosing cytomegalovirus status from the catalog of TCR beta chain sequences. In a later analysis, V and J genes were assigned by comparing TCR nucleotide sequences against IMGT/GENE-DB human TR gene sequences. Using the TCRdist pipeline, a later analysis assigned CDR3 sequences along with most-parsimonious VDJ recombination scenarios. In a later analysis, each TCR beta chain was defined by its CDR3 amino acid sequence together with its V-gene family, and reads without a unique V-gene family were excluded. As a way to deal with suspected cross-contamination and a sequencing artifact, a later analysis dropped 640 or so nucleotide sequences that were highly shared and had low generation probability. A later analysis calculated a clonal expansion index for each public chain from normalized within-repertoire ranks of inferred template counts. In a later analysis, generation probabilities were computed using a VDJ recombination model fitted to out-of-frame rearrangements, and the results were checked against IGoR. Hypergeometric tests were used in a later analysis to score TCR-TCR, TCR-HLA and TCR-CMV co-occurrence, with a repertoire-size bias correction applied to the TCR pairs. To estimate false discovery rates, a later analysis permuted the HLA or CMV assignments 20 times. A later analysis grouped co-occurring TCRs with DBSCAN, adding TCRdist sequence similarity when clustering within HLA-allele-positive subsets. Co-occurrence clustering excluded repertoires with fewer than 30,000 or more than 120,000 public chains, plus five with anomalous nucleotide sharing. TCRdb limited this immuneACCESS table to in-frame rearrangements with V and J called. A share of clones is missing; checked studies link under half to unresolved V genes, and the rest is unexplained. V, J and clone size were drawn from that table, and D and trimming were deduced from the DNA. This sample comprises roughly 120,000 clones, 9% to 10% of them detected only once. Less than 4% of the sample lies in the top ten.

The rearrangement combines TRBV5-4 with TRBJ1-2; 5 matching bases give a weak D call of TRBD1. Material: PBMCs. This TCR was sampled from a man younger than 45 in good health and CMV-seronegative. The CDR3 region reads CATGTGGNYGYTF. The sequenced DNA is TGTGCCACCGGAACGGGGGGGAACTATGGCTACACCTTC.